This section outlines one TCR beta chain sequence together with its context. The record originates from a study of control samples from healthy donors and cancer patients. This CDR3 is 16 amino acids long. With 0 bases removed from V and 2 bases from J, the gap between germline ends came to 11 bases. In germline, CDR1 is LGHDT, CDR2 YNNKEL (reference sequence). Clones were sequenced by immunoSEQ multiplex PCR, and TCRdb holds only the in-frame ones, with some missing. This sample carries roughly 190,000 clones, around 91% of them seen once, and the ten largest clones take about 1.4%. This clonotype was sampled from a woman between 25 and 40 years old in good health. The chain is built from TRBV3-1 (or the pseudogene TRBV3-2) and TRBJ1-5; D gene ambiguous. The sample comprised blood. The CDR3 DNA sequence: TGTGCCAGCAGCCAAGAGAAAAGGGAGGGCAATCAGCCCCAGCATTTT. The encoded protein is CASSQEKREGNQPQHF.